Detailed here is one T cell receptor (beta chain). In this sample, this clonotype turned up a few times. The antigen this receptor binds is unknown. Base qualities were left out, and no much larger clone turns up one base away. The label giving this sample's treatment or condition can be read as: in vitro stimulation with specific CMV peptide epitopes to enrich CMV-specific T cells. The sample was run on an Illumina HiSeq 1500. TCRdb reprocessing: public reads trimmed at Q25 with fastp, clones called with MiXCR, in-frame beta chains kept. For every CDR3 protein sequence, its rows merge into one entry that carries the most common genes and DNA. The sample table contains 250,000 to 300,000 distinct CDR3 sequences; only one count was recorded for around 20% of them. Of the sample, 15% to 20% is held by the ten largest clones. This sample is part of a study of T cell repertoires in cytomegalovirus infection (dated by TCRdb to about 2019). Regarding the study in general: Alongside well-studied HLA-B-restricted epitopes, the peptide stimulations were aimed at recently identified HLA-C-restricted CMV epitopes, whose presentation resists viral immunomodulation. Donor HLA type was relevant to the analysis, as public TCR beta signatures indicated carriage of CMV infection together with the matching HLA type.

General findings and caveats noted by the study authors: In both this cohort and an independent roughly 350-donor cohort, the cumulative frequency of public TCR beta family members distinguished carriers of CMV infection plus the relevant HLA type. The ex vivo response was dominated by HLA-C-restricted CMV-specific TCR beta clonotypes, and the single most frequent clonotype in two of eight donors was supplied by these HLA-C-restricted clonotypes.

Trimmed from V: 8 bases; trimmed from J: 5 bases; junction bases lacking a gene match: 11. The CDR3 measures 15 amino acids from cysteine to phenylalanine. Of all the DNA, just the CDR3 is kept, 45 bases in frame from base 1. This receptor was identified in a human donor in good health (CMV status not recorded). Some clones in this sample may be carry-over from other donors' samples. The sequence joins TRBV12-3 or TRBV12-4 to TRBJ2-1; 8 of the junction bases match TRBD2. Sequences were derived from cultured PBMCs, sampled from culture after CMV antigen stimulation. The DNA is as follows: TGTGCCAGCGGTCCGGGACTAGGTCATGACAATGAGCAGTTCTTC. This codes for CASGPGLGHDNEQFF.